This T cell receptor beta chain is from a study of T cell changes during pregnancy in multiple sclerosis. Losses at the gene ends were 0 bases for V and 1 base for J; bases not matched to a gene: 5. The germline V gene encodes CDR1 SGDLS and CDR2 YYNGEE. CDR3 length: 17 amino acids. The assay was immunoSEQ multiplex PCR, and TCRdb's table has in-frame clones only and misses some. Seen here are 65,000 to 90,000 clones, about nine tenths observed once, and the top ten hold under 2%. V usage is TRBV9 and J usage is TRBJ1-3; 9 bases match TRBD1. The receptor was isolated from a female donor with multiple sclerosis, enrolled in a pregnancy study. The material sequenced was peripheral blood, taken in the second trimester of pregnancy. CDR3 coding DNA: TGTGCCAGCAGCGTAGGAGGGGACAGGGTTTCTGGAAACACCATATATTTT. Protein sequence: CASSVGGDRVSGNTIYF.